The 32 T cell receptor beta chains presented below share a single source sample, sequenced in a study of blood T cell repertoires in COVID-19. Assay used: immunoSEQ multiplex PCR; TCRdb lists only in-frame clones, some missing. The table has 150,000 to 200,000 clones, approximately 87% seen once; the top ten hold about 6.3%. The source material was PBMCs or T cells enriched from blood (not recorded which). The receptors derive from a woman between 50 and 59 years old who had recovered from COVID-19.

This chain connects TRBV19 to TRBJ1-1; 8 bases map to TRBD1. The CDR3 contains 14 residues. Germline CDR1 reads LNHDA; CDR2 reads SQIVND (reference sequence). V was pared by 3 bases and J by 1 base, with 1 base of the junction left unmatched. The CDR3 protein is CASSMTGANTEAFF. CDR3 in DNA: TGTGCCAGTAGTATGACAGGGGCGAACACTGAAGCTTTCTTT. Complete variable domain (other parts from reference TRBV19 and TRBJ1-1): DGGITQSPKYLFRKEGQNVTLSCEQNLNHDAMYWYRQDPGQGLRLIYYSQIVNDFQKGDIAEGYSVSREKKESFPLTVTSAQKNPTAFYLCASSMTGANTEAFFGQGTRLTVV.

The chain combines TRBV18 with TRBJ1-1, with 8 bases identical to TRBD1. Germline V gene lookup returns CDR1 KGHSH and CDR2 LQKENI. The CDR3 has 13 residues. Unmatched junction bases numbered 4, after V lost 5 bases and J lost 5 bases. CDR3 loop: CASSTDRDTEAFF. The CDR3 DNA is TGTGCCAGCTCAACGGACAGGGATACTGAAGCTTTCTTT.

The J gene is TRBJ2-7, the V gene TRBV3-1 (or the pseudogene TRBV3-2), with 11 bases identical to TRBD2. Germline lookup yields CDR1 LGHDT and CDR2 YNNKEL (reference sequence). Trimming took 4 bases from V and 6 from J; bases not matched to a gene: 8. The CDR3 covers 15 residues. The CDR3 region has the DNA TGTGCCAGCAGCCGAGGTAGCGGGGGGGCCATCGAGCAGTACTTC. Encoded protein: CASSRGSGGAIEQYF.

In this sample, this clone turned up once. V and J are TRBV7-3 and TRBJ2-7; TRBD2 is a possible D gene (6 bases). With 4 bases removed from V and 6 bases from J, the gap between germline ends came to 19 bases. The CDR3 loop spans 15 amino acids. Germline V gene data show CDR1 as SGHTA and CDR2 as FQGTGA. CDR3: CASSSSGGTLGEQYF. Here the CDR3 DNA reads TGTGCCAGCAGCTCAAGTGGCGGGACCCTAGGCGAGCAGTACTTC. Full variable domain (rest looked up from reference TRBV7-3 and TRBJ2-7): GAGVSQTPSNKVTEKGKYVELRCDPISGHTALYWYRQSLGQGPEFLIYFQGTGAADDSGLPNDRFFAVRPEGSVSTLKIQRTERGDSAVYLCASSSSGGTLGEQYFGPGTRLTVT.

J is TRBJ1-6 and V is TRBV12-3 or TRBV12-4; D not certain. The CDR3 spans 12 residues. With 1 base removed from V and 9 bases from J, the gap between germline ends came to 4 bases. CDR3 coding DNA: TGTGCCAGCAGTTTAGTGGCTTCACCCCTCCACTTT. Amino acid sequence: CASSLVASPLHF.

The rearrangement uses TRBV6-2 or TRBV6-3 and TRBJ2-5, with 8 bases fitting TRBD1. Per germline, CDR1 MNHEY and CDR2 SVGEGT. The CDR3 is 13 amino acids. Trimming at V came to 4 bases and at J to 2 bases, leaving 0 bases not matched to a gene. The CDR3 loop is CASSWTGQETQYF. The CDR3 DNA is TGTGCCAGCAGTTGGACAGGGCAAGAGACCCAGTACTTC.

This clone showed up just once. The junction departs from the called germline gene at one end, perhaps through a read error. The rearrangement uses TRBV6-1 and TRBJ1-1; no definite D call. The germline CDR1 and CDR2 sequences are MNHNS and SASEGT. The CDR3 consists of 12 residues. CDR3 region: CASSERNSEAFF. The CDR3 DNA reads TGTGCCAGCAGTGAGCGGAACTCTGAAGCTTTCTTT.

The chain couples TRBV29-1 to TRBJ1-2; D call uncertain. The CDR3 is 10 residues long. Germline CDR1 and CDR2: SQVTM and ANQGSEA. V was pared by 2 bases and J by 6 bases, with 4 bases between. The CDR3 nucleotides are TGCAGCGTTGAACGGGATGGCTACACCTTC. Translating gives CSVERDGYTF. Full variable domain (missing parts from reference TRBV29-1 and TRBJ1-2): SAVISQKPSRDICQRGTSLTIQCQVDSQVTMMFWYRQQPGQSLTLIATANQGSEATYESGFVIDKFPISRPNLTFSTLTVSNMSPEDSSIYLCSVERDGYTFGSGTRLTVV.

The chain uses TRBV4-2 and TRBJ1-5, with D possibly being TRBD1 (5 bases). The V end was cut by 0 bases, the J end by 0 bases, with 12 bases between. The germline V gene encodes CDR1 LGHNA and CDR2 YNFKEQ. The CDR3 is 17 amino acids. The CDR3 nucleotides are TGTGCCAGCAGCCAAGATTTGACAGAATATAGCAATCAGCCCCAGCATTTT. Translated, it gives CASSQDLTEYSNQPQHF.

The chain carries TRBV18 and TRBJ1-2, with D unresolved. The ends were cut back, 3 bases at V and 0 bases at J, with 11 bases in the middle. This CDR3 has 15 residues. Germline V CDR1 and CDR2: KGHSH, LQKENI. CDR3 sequence: CASSPEGGANYGYTF. The CDR3 bases are TGTGCCAGCTCACCCGAGGGAGGAGCTAACTATGGCTACACCTTC.

The chain employs TRBV29-1 and TRBJ2-5; 9 bases line up with TRBD2. The V and J ends lost 2 bases and 7 bases, in that order; junction bases with no gene match: 14. Germline V gives CDR1 SQVTM, CDR2 ANQGSEA. This CDR3 has 16 residues. The CDR3 nucleotides are TGCAGCGTTGAAAAGCCGGCGGGGGGGCCGATGGGGACCCAGTACTTC. Its translation is CSVEKPAGGPMGTQYF.

This clone was counted once. The chain couples TRBV6-5 to TRBJ2-3; 7 positions agree with TRBD1. Germline V CDR1 and CDR2: MNHEY, SVGAGI. CDR3 length: 15 residues. Trimming cost V 6 bases and J 1 base; bases outside gene matches: 7. CDR3 in amino acids: CASRERGRRTDTQYF. The CDR3 coding sequence is TGTGCCAGCAGGGAGAGGGGGCGGCGCACAGATACGCAGTATTTT.

This chain connects TRBV6-2 or TRBV6-3 to TRBJ2-3; 12 positions agree with TRBD2. The CDR3 is 19 amino acids. CDR1 and CDR2 from the germline V gene are MNHEY and SVGEGT. Losses at the gene ends were 2 bases for V and 6 bases for J; bases not matched to a gene: 15. CDR3 region: CASSYGLRSSGGASDTQYF. As DNA, the CDR3 is TGTGCCAGCAGTTACGGGTTACGATCTAGCGGGGGGGCCAGCGATACGCAGTATTTT.

As DNA, the CDR3 is TGCGCCAGCAGCTTGGAAGGGGGCAATCAGCCCCAGCATTTT. Translated, it gives CASSLEGGNQPQHF. V gene TRBV5-1 combines with J gene TRBJ1-5; a possible D gene is TRBD1 (5 bases). Trimming removed 0 bases at V and 2 bases at J, with 6 bases between. The CDR3 spans 14 residues. CDR1 and CDR2 (germline): SGHRS, YFSETQ.

V usage is TRBV18 and J usage is TRBJ2-5, with 15 positions matching TRBD2. With 2 bases clipped from V and 7 bases from J, the junction kept 5 bases outside the gene matches. Germline V gives CDR1 KGHSH, CDR2 LQKENI. The CDR3 length is 16 residues. CDR3 in DNA: TGTGCCAGCTCACCAGAGGGACTAGCGGGGGGCTGGACCCAGTACTTC. This codes for CASSPEGLAGGWTQYF.

The rearrangement joins TRBV6-5 to TRBJ1-2; possible D gene TRBD1, 6 bases. There are 16 residues in the CDR3. V lost 0 bases and J 8 bases, leaving 19 bases between the germline ends. Germline CDR1 reads MNHEY; CDR2 reads SVGAGI. CDR3 in amino acids: CASSYSSFGGAQGYTF. CDR3 nucleotides: TGTGCCAGCAGTTACTCGTCTTTTGGGGGGGCGCAAGGCTACACCTTC.

The J gene is TRBJ2-7, the V gene TRBV5-1; TRBD1 matches at 10 bases. Germline values: CDR1 SGHRS, CDR2 YFSETQ. V dropped 2 bases and J dropped 6; count of bases not matched to a gene: 2. This CDR3 comprises 13 residues. This CDR3 reads CASSFGQGGEQYF. Written as DNA, the CDR3 is TGCGCCAGCAGCTTCGGACAGGGGGGCGAGCAGTACTTC. The whole variable domain, remainder taken from reference TRBV5-1 and TRBJ2-7, is KAGVTQTPRYLIKTRGQQVTLSCSPISGHRSVSWYQQTPGQGLQFLFEYFSETQRNKGNFPGRFSGRQFSNSRSEMNVSTLELGDSALYLCASSFGQGGEQYFGPGTRLTVT.

Only one count was recorded for this clone. The CDR3 protein is CAIKQGVDEKLFF. CDR3 DNA sequence: TGTGCCATAAAACAGGGAGTCGATGAAAAACTGTTTTTT. V gene TRBV10-3 combines with J gene TRBJ1-4; TRBD1 is a possible D gene (6 bases). The CDR3 has 13 amino acids. From germline, CDR1 is ENHRY and CDR2 SYGVKD. Trimming stripped 9 bases from V and 6 bases from J, with 14 bases between.

This chain connects TRBV7-9 to TRBJ2-2; D gene ambiguous. The V end lost 3 bases, the J end lost 6 bases, and 8 bases lay between the germline ends. CDR3 length: 13 residues. Germline lookup yields CDR1 SEHNR and CDR2 FQNEAQ (reference sequence). CDR3 DNA: TGTGCCAGCAGCTTTGGAGTTGCCGGGGAGCTGTTTTTT. This gives the protein CASSFGVAGELFF.

This clone has a single count. The CDR3 coding sequence is TGTGCCAGCAGCCAGGACAGGGGGCGAGGGCCCCAGCATTTT. Translation: CASSQDRGRGPQHF. The chain joins TRBV5-8 to TRBJ1-5; TRBD1 matches at 11 bases. V lost 4 bases to trimming and J lost 9 bases; unmatched junction nucleotides: 6. Germline lookup yields CDR1 SGHTS and CDR2 YDEGEE. The CDR3 is 14 residues long.

This sequence joins TRBV7-2 and TRBJ1-1; 7 bases are a match to TRBD1. Germline loops: CDR1 SGHTA, CDR2 FQGNSA. Trimming removed 2 bases from V and 1 base from J; junction bases left unmatched: 10. This CDR3 is built from 17 residues. The CDR3 bases are TGTGCCAGCAGCTTACTAATCGGGACAGTCAAGAACACTGAAGCTTTCTTT. The encoded protein is CASSLLIGTVKNTEAFF.

The chain couples TRBV6-5 to TRBJ2-7, with a tentative D call TRBD2 (5 bases). V dropped 5 bases and J dropped 0 bases, with 14 bases sitting between them. The CDR3 covers 15 residues. Germline V CDR1 and CDR2: MNHEY, SVGAGI. The CDR3 DNA is TGTGCCAGCAGTCCGCGAGGACTGGACTCCTACGAGCAGTACTTC. This codes for CASSPRGLDSYEQYF.

J is TRBJ1-1 and V is TRBV12-3 or TRBV12-4; D gene uncertain. The CDR3 totals 12 residues. Trimming pared 3 bases from V and 4 bases from J, leaving 6 bases between. This chain's CDR3 is CASSFPGTEAFF. CDR3 sequence (DNA): TGTGCCAGCAGTTTCCCCGGCACTGAAGCTTTCTTT.

This clone was picked up one time. This chain connects TRBV30 to TRBJ1-1; D is uncertain. Trimming took off 3 bases at V and 3 bases at J, with 8 bases between the two ends. Germline V CDR1 and CDR2: GTSNPN, SVGIG (reference sequence). The length of the CDR3 is 12 residues. This CDR3 is CAWRGEDTEAFF. The CDR3 coding sequence is TGTGCCTGGAGAGGTGAGGACACTGAAGCTTTCTTT. Filled out from reference TRBV30 and TRBJ1-1, the complete variable domain reads SQTIHQWPATLVQPVGSPLSLECTVEGTSNPNLYWYRQAAGRGLQLLFYSVGIGQISSEVPQNLSASRPQDRQFILSSKKLLLSDSGFYLCAWRGEDTEAFFGQGTRLTVV.

V and J are TRBV7-3 and TRBJ1-6; D might be TRBD1 (6 bases). V lost 1 base and J lost 7, with 14 bases in between. This CDR3 comprises 16 residues. Germline V CDR1 and CDR2: SGHTA, FQGTGA. The CDR3 reads CASSLKHDRKNSPLHF. The DNA for the CDR3 is TGTGCCAGCAGCTTAAAGCACGACAGGAAGAATTCACCCCTCCACTTT. The full variable domain, completed using reference TRBV7-3 and TRBJ1-6, is GAGVSQTPSNKVTEKGKYVELRCDPISGHTALYWYRQSLGQGPEFLIYFQGTGAADDSGLPNDRFFAVRPEGSVSTLKIQRTERGDSAVYLCASSLKHDRKNSPLHFGNGTRLTVT.

There are a few counts of this clone. The chain combines TRBV5-1 with TRBJ2-7, with D perhaps TRBD2 (6 bases). This CDR3 contains 15 residues. Germline V lookup: CDR1 SGHRS, CDR2 YFSETQ. V lost 7 bases and J lost 3, with 20 bases in between. The CDR3 loop reads CASSEGTGTYYEQYF. As DNA, the CDR3 is TGCGCCAGCTCCGAAGGGACTGGAACCTACTACGAGCAGTACTTC.

The chain uses TRBV7-2 and TRBJ2-5, with 7 bases fitting TRBD2. V dropped 3 bases and J dropped 5; count of bases not matched to a gene: 6. The CDR3 totals 14 residues. Germline-derived CDR1 and CDR2 are SGHTA and FQGNSA. The CDR3 DNA is TGTGCCAGCAGCTTGACGGGGGGAGGGGAGACCCAGTACTTC. This translates into CASSLTGGGETQYF.

The J gene is TRBJ2-3, the V gene TRBV18; D is possibly TRBD1 (6 bases). The V end lost 4 bases, the J end lost 6 bases, and 17 bases lay between the germline ends. The CDR3 sequence is 15 residues long. CDR1 is KGHSH, CDR2 LQKENI, per germline. The CDR3 region has the DNA TGTGCCAGCTCACTTTATACAGGGCACACGGATACGCAGTATTTT. Amino acid sequence: CASSLYTGHTDTQYF.

Worth noting for this clone: Other nucleotide sequences in the sample specify the same CDR3. The chain joins TRBV5-1 to TRBJ1-1; D may be TRBD1 (5 bases). Deletions cut 2 bases from V and 5 bases from J, with 7 bases between. Per germline, CDR1 SGHRS and CDR2 YFSETQ. The CDR3 is 12 residues long. The CDR3 DNA sequence: TGCGCCAGCAGCTTTGGGGGGACTGAAGCTTTCTTT. It codes for CASSFGGTEAFF.

This rearrangement joins TRBV19 to TRBJ2-3, with 10 nucleotides matching TRBD2. The CDR3 covers 16 residues. Trimming removed 6 bases from V and 1 base from J; junction bases left unmatched: 7. Germline V gene lookup returns CDR1 LNHDA and CDR2 SQIVND (reference sequence). CDR3 loop: CASRGTGTSGTDTQYF. CDR3 bases: TGTGCCAGTAGGGGGACGGGGACTAGCGGCACAGATACGCAGTATTTT.

The J gene is TRBJ2-1, the V gene TRBV9, with 13 nucleotides matching TRBD2. Germline V lookup: CDR1 SGDLS, CDR2 YYNGEE. This CDR3 comprises 17 residues. V trimming: 4 bases; J trimming: 9 bases; junction bases outside the gene matches: 13. CDR3 sequence (DNA): TGTGCCAGCAGCCCCAGAGTTACTAGCGGGGGGGAAGGTGAGCAGTTCTTC. It codes for CASSPRVTSGGEGEQFF.

This chain links TRBV7-6 with TRBJ1-1; 9 bases line up with TRBD1. After removal of 7 bases from V and 4 bases from J, the junction contained 10 bases not matched to a gene. From germline, CDR1 is SGHVS and CDR2 FNYEAQ. CDR3 length: 15 amino acids. The CDR3 is CASTPPGTGFTEAFF. In DNA form, the CDR3 reads TGTGCCAGCACCCCGCCTGGGACAGGGTTCACTGAAGCTTTCTTT.